These 21 T cell receptor beta chains were all obtained from the same sample, sequenced in a study of blood T cell repertoires in COVID-19. Clones were sequenced by immunoSEQ multiplex PCR, and TCRdb holds only the in-frame ones, with some missing. Of about 88,000 clones detected, around 90% appear once; the ten largest clones hold around 16%. The sample comprised peripheral blood. The origin of the receptors is a male donor with acute or convalescent COVID-19.

The rearrangement uses TRBV19 and TRBJ1-1; D is undetermined. The ends were cut back, 2 bases at V and 6 bases at J, with 10 bases in the middle. The CDR3 spans 13 residues. Per the germline V gene, CDR1 is LNHDA and CDR2 is SQIVND (reference sequence). The DNA of the CDR3 is TGTGCCAGTAGTATAACGGGTTGGCCTGAAGCTTTCTTT. This sequence encodes CASSITGWPEAFF.

The rearrangement uses TRBV2 and TRBJ2-6; D is unresolved. V lost 7 bases, J lost 2 bases, and 18 bases lay in between. The CDR3 is 17 residues long. CDR1 is SNHLY, CDR2 FYNNEI, per germline. CDR3 nucleotides: TGTGCCAGCAAGTTCGGAGTCGGGTCGGCTGGGGCCAACGTCCTGACTTTC. Translated: CASKFGVGSAGANVLTF.

This sequence joins TRBV13 and TRBJ2-3; 9 bases are shared with TRBD2. Germline V gives CDR1 PRHDT, CDR2 FYEKMQ (reference sequence). This CDR3 has 18 amino acids. V lost 1 base and J lost 0; bases outside the gene matches: 8. CDR3 loop: CASSLASGTTSSTDTQYF. CDR3 DNA sequence: TGTGCCAGCAGCTTAGCTAGCGGGACCACATCGAGCACAGATACGCAGTATTTT.

The CDR3 protein is CASSLVGTENEKLFF. The DNA of the CDR3 is TGTGCCAGCAGCTTGGTCGGGACAGAAAATGAAAAACTGTTTTTT. V usage is TRBV5-6 and J usage is TRBJ1-4, with 7 bases identical to TRBD1. Germline CDR1 and CDR2: SGHDT and YYEEEE. The CDR3 runs 15 residues. V was clipped by 0 bases and J by 5 bases; unmatched bases: 4.

The V call is TRBV7-2, the J call TRBJ2-5, with D possibly being TRBD2 (5 bases). CDR1 SGHTA and CDR2 FQGNSA come from the germline V gene. V dropped 3 bases and J dropped 4 bases, with 9 bases sitting between them. CDR3 length: 13 residues. CDR3 loop: CASSFLRGETQYF. In nucleotides, the CDR3 is TGTGCCAGCAGCTTTCTCCGGGGAGAGACCCAGTACTTC.

The rearrangement joins TRBV20-1 to TRBJ1-5, with D maybe TRBD1 (6 bases). CDR1 is DFQATT, CDR2 SNEGSKA, per germline (reference sequence). This CDR3 contains 18 residues. V lost 3 bases and J lost 0, with 21 bases in between. The CDR3 sequence: CSASKHGGPISSNQPQHF. The DNA of the CDR3 is TGCAGTGCTAGTAAGCACGGGGGGCCCATCTCTAGCAATCAGCCCCAGCATTTT.

The V gene is TRBV28, the J gene TRBJ1-4; a weak D match, TRBD1 (6 bases). Germline V gives CDR1 MDHEN, CDR2 SYDVKM. Trimming stripped 6 bases from V and 6 bases from J, with 11 bases between. This CDR3 region has 13 residues. This chain's CDR3 is CASSPQGHEKLFF. The CDR3 bases are TGTGCCAGCAGCCCACAGGGTCATGAAAAACTGTTTTTT.

V is TRBV5-1 and J is TRBJ2-5; TRBD2 agrees at 7 bases. The germline V gene encodes CDR1 SGHRS and CDR2 YFSETQ. V was pared by 0 bases and J by 3 bases, with 8 bases of the junction left unmatched. The CDR3 is 16 residues long. The CDR3 reads CASSLGLADQKETQYF. The DNA for the CDR3 is TGCGCCAGCAGCTTGGGACTAGCAGATCAAAAAGAGACCCAGTACTTC.

This clone has more than one count but fewer than ten. The J gene is TRBJ2-2, the V gene TRBV19, with D uncertain. Germline V CDR1 and CDR2: LNHDA, SQIVND (reference sequence). V was cut by 5 bases and J by 0 bases, with 13 bases left in between. The CDR3 runs to 16 residues. The CDR3 protein is CASSVTRSSNTGELFF. The CDR3 bases are TGTGCCAGTAGTGTCACGAGGAGCTCGAACACCGGGGAGCTGTTTTTT.

The V gene is TRBV3-1 (or the pseudogene TRBV3-2), the J gene TRBJ1-6, with 9 bases that match TRBD1. From germline, CDR1 is LGHDT and CDR2 YNNKEL (reference sequence). The CDR3 is made up of 15 amino acids. V trimming: 2 bases; J trimming: 8 bases; junction bases outside the gene matches: 4. The CDR3: CASSQTRDRDSPLHF. Written as DNA, the CDR3 is TGTGCCAGCAGCCAAACGCGGGACAGGGATTCACCCCTCCACTTT.

The chain is built from TRBV6-5 and TRBJ1-5, with 8 nucleotides matching TRBD1. V gave up 6 bases and J gave up 5 bases; unmatched junction bases: 6. This CDR3 comprises 14 residues. In germline, CDR1 is MNHEY, CDR2 SVGAGI. The CDR3 sequence is CASSQQGVDQPQHF. CDR3 in DNA: TGTGCCAGCAGCCAACAGGGGGTCGATCAGCCCCAGCATTTT.

The rearrangement uses TRBV19 and TRBJ1-5; TRBD1 agrees at 7 bases. The CDR3 runs to 15 residues. The V gene's germline CDR1 is LNHDA and CDR2 SQIVND (reference sequence). Germline trimming cut 7 bases from V and 0 bases from J; bases unmatched to any gene: 6. This CDR3 is CASTSTGVSNQPQHF. In DNA, the CDR3 is TGTGCCAGTACCTCCACAGGGGTTAGCAATCAGCCCCAGCATTTT.

The rearrangement uses TRBV29-1 and TRBJ1-1; D unresolved. This CDR3 is built from 13 residues. Germline CDR1 is SQVTM and CDR2 is ANQGSEA. Trimming removed 4 bases at V and 2 bases at J, with 11 bases between. CDR3 region: CSVGRQPNTEAFF. The CDR3, as DNA: TGCAGCGTTGGTAGACAACCAAACACTGAAGCTTTCTTT.

The table lists this clone with a few counts. This sequence joins TRBV5-1 and TRBJ2-7; 7 positions agree with TRBD2. Germline V gene lookup returns CDR1 SGHRS and CDR2 YFSETQ. J lost 0 bases, V lost 0 bases, and 3 bases had no gene match. This CDR3 contains 15 residues. CDR3 loop: CASSLGASGSYEQYF. CDR3 in DNA: TGCGCCAGCAGCTTGGGCGCTAGCGGCTCCTACGAGCAGTACTTC.

This clone occurred once. This chain uses TRBV7-8 with TRBJ2-5; weak D call: TRBD1 (6 bases). This CDR3 is built from 15 residues. Germline CDR1 SGHVS, CDR2 FQNEAQ. V was cut by 8 bases and J by 2 bases, with 18 bases left in between. The CDR3 DNA reads as TGTGCCAGCGGCCACTCCGGGACAATGCAAGAGACCCAGTACTTC. As protein: CASGHSGTMQETQYF.

V and J are TRBV9 and TRBJ1-5, with D unclear. CDR1 SGDLS and CDR2 YYNGEE come from the germline V gene. Trimming removed 0 bases at V and 4 bases at J, with 11 bases between. This CDR3 has 15 residues. CDR3 bases: TGTGCCAGCAGCGTAGGGGCAGGCTTAAATCAGCCCCAGCATTTT. Its translation is CASSVGAGLNQPQHF.

The V call is TRBV5-4, the J call TRBJ1-1; maybe TRBD1 (6 bases). This CDR3 has 14 amino acids. CDR1 and CDR2 (germline): SGHNT, YYREEE (reference sequence). V lost 4 bases and J 0 bases, leaving 10 bases between the germline ends. In DNA, the CDR3 is TGTGCCAGCAGCGTGGGACATTTGAACACTGAAGCTTTCTTT. Its translation: CASSVGHLNTEAFF.

In this sample, this clone turned up once. The chain combines TRBV14 with TRBJ2-7; D unresolved. The germline V gene has CDR1 SGHDN and CDR2 FVKESK. The CDR3 length is 14 residues. Trimming removed 1 base from V and 2 bases from J, with 9 bases in between. The CDR3 DNA follows: TGTGCCAGCAGCCAAGGGCAGGTAACCTACGAGCAGTACTTC. It specifies CASSQGQVTYEQYF. The whole variable domain, remainder taken from reference TRBV14 and TRBJ2-7, is EAGVTQFPSHSVIEKGQTVTLRCDPISGHDNLYWYRRVMGKEIKFLLHFVKESKQDESGMPNNRFLAERTGGTYSTLKVQPAELEDSGVYFCASSQGQVTYEQYFGPGTRLTVT.

The V gene is TRBV10-2, the J gene TRBJ2-2, with 14 bases matching TRBD2. This CDR3 spans 16 amino acids. Germline lookup yields CDR1 WSHSY and CDR2 SAAADI. J lost 7 bases, V lost 5 bases, and 6 bases had no gene match. Written as DNA, the CDR3 is TGCGCCAGCAGTCTGACTAGCGGGGGGGCCGGCGGGGAGCTGTTTTTT. Its translation: CASSLTSGGAGGELFF.

The table lists this clone with a count of one. V usage is TRBV6-5 and J usage is TRBJ2-1; TRBD1 matches 7 bases. CDR3 size: 13 residues. V lost 6 bases to trimming and J lost 9 bases; unmatched junction nucleotides: 8. The germline V gene has CDR1 MNHEY and CDR2 SVGAGI. The CDR3 nucleotides are TGTGCCAGCAGCACTCTCAAGGGGGCTGAGCAGTTCTTC. It codes for CASSTLKGAEQFF.

The chain is built from TRBV9 and TRBJ2-7, with TRBD2 matching 10 bases. V lost 2 bases to trimming and J lost 2 bases; unmatched junction nucleotides: 4. Per germline, CDR1 SGDLS and CDR2 YYNGEE. The CDR3 spans 15 residues. CDR3 protein: CASSVALAGAYEQYF. The CDR3 DNA reads as TGTGCCAGCAGCGTGGCTCTAGCGGGGGCCTACGAGCAGTACTTC.